This T cell receptor (beta chain) was retrieved from a study of blood T cell repertoires in COVID-19. Study-level information: The United States, Italy and Spain were the sources of the acute and convalescent COVID-19 samples.

Under the authors' procedure: The authors estimated nucleated cell counts from reference gene primer amplification. The protocol was immunoSEQ multiplex PCR, while the TCRdb copy is restricted to in-frame clones and leaves out a portion. Clonal size and the V and J genes are those of that table, whereas D and trimming came from the DNA. The data hold fewer than 250,000 clones, with roughly four fifths observed a single time. This clonotype was sampled from an elderly woman with acute or convalescent COVID-19. Sequenced: peripheral blood.

The DNA of the CDR3 is TGTGCCAGTATCTCCACAGGGCCGGGTGGGAATTCACCCCTCCACTTT. Translating it yields CASISTGPGGNSPLHF. This chain connects TRBV2 to TRBJ1-6; D is possibly TRBD1 (6 bases). Trimming removed 9 bases from V and 7 bases from J, with 22 bases in between. CDR3 length: 16 residues. The germline V gene encodes CDR1 SNHLY and CDR2 FYNNEI.